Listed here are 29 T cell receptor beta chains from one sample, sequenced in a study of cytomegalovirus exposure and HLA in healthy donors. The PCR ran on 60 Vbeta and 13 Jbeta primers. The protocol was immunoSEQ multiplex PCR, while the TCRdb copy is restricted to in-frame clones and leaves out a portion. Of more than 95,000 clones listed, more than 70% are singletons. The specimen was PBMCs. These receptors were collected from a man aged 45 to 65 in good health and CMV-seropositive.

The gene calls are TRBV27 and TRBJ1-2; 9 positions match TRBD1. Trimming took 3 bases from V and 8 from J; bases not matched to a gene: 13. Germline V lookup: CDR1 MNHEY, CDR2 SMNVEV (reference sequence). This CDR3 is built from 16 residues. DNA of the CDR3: TGTGCCAGCAGTTTGGGACAGGGACGCGAGTGGGGGGGCTACACCTTC. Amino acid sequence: CASSLGQGREWGGYTF.

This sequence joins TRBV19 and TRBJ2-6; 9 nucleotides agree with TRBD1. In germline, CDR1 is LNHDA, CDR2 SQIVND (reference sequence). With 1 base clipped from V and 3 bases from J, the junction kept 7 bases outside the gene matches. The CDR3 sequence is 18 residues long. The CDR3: CASSIVGGQGFGANVLTF. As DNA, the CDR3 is TGTGCCAGTAGTATAGTAGGGGGACAGGGATTTGGGGCCAACGTCCTGACTTTC.

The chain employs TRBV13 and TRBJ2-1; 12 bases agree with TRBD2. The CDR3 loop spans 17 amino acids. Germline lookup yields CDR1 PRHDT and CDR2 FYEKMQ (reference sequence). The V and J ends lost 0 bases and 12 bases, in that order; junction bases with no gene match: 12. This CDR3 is CASSLGEGTSGRSGQFF. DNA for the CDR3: TGTGCCAGCAGCTTAGGCGAAGGTACTAGCGGGAGGTCTGGGCAGTTCTTC.

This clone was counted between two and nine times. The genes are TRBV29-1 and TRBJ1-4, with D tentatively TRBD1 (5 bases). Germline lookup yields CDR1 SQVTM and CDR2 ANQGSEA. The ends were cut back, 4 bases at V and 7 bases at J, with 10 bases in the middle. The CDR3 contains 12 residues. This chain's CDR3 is CSVAGVGEKLFF. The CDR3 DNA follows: TGCAGCGTTGCGGGGGTGGGTGAAAAACTGTTTTTT.

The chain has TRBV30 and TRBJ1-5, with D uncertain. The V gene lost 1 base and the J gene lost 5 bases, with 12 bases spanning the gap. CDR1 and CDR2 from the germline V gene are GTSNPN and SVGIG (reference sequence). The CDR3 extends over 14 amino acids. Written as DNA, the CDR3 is TGTGCCTGGAGTGACTGCCCAGGTGATCAGCCCCAGCATTTT. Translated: CAWSDCPGDQPQHF.

The CDR3 spells CASSPPGVGSAYNEQFF. The CDR3 DNA reads as TGTGCCAGCTCACCCCCAGGGGTGGGGTCGGCCTACAATGAGCAGTTCTTC. The chain uses TRBV18 and TRBJ2-1, with D possibly matching TRBD1 (6 bases). Germline V gene sequence: CDR1 KGHSH, CDR2 LQKENI. CDR3 length equals 17 residues. V lost 3 bases and J 2 bases, leaving 17 bases between the germline ends.

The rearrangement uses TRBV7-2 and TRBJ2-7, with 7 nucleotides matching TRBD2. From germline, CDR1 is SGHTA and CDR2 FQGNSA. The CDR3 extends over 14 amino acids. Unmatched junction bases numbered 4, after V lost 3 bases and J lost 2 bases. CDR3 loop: CASSFPGRAYEQYF. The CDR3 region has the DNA TGTGCCAGCAGCTTCCCGGGGAGGGCCTACGAGCAGTACTTC.

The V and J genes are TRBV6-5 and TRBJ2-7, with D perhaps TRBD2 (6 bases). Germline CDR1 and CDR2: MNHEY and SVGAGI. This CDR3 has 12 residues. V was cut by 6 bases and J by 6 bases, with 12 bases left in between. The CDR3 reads CASSPSSAEQYF. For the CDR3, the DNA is TGTGCCAGCAGCCCCTCTAGCGCCGAGCAGTACTTC.

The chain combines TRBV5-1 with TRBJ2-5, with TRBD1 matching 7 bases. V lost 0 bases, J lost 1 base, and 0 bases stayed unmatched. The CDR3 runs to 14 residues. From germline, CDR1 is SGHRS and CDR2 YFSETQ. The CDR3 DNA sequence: TGCGCCAGCAGCTTGGGGGACAGCCAAGAGACCCAGTACTTC. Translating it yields CASSLGDSQETQYF.

This chain's CDR3 is CASSQDWSGTEAFF. The DNA of the CDR3 is TGCGCCAGCAGCCAAGATTGGAGTGGCACTGAAGCTTTCTTT. The chain couples TRBV4-3 to TRBJ1-1; D is unclear. The V and J ends lost 0 bases and 4 bases respectively, with 9 bases between them. From germline, CDR1 is LGHNA and CDR2 YSLEER. The CDR3 contains 14 residues.

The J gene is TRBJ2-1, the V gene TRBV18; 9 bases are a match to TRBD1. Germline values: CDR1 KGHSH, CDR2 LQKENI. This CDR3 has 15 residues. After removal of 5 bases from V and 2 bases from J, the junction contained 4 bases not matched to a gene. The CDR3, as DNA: TGTGCCAGCTCAGGGGACAGGGACCCCTACAATGAGCAGTTCTTC. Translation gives CASSGDRDPYNEQFF. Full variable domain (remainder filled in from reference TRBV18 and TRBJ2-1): NAGVMQNPRHLVRRRGQEARLRCSPMKGHSHVYWYRQLPEEGLKFMVYLQKENIIDESGMPKERFSAEFPKEGPSILRIQQVVRGDSAAYFCASSGDRDPYNEQFFGPGTRLTVL.

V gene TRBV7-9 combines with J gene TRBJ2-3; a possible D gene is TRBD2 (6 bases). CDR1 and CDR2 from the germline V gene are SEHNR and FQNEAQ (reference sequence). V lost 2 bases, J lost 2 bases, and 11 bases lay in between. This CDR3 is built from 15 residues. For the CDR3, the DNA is TGTGCCAGCAGCTTAATAGGGACTGACACAGATACGCAGTATTTT. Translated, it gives CASSLIGTDTDTQYF. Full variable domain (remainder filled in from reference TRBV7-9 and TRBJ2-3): DTGVSQNPRHKITKRGQNVTFRCDPISEHNRLYWYRQTLGQGPEFLTYFQNEAQLEKSRLLSDRFSAERPKGSFSTLEIQRTEQGDSAMYLCASSLIGTDTDTQYFGPGTRLTVL.

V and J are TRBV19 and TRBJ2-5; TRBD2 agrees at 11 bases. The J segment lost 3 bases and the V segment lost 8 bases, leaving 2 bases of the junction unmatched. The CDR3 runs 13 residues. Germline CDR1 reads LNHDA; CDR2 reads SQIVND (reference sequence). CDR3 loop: CASPGLAEETQYF. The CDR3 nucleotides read TGTGCCAGTCCGGGACTAGCGGAAGAGACCCAGTACTTC. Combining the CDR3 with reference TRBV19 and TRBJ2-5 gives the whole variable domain DGGITQSPKYLFRKEGQNVTLSCEQNLNHDAMYWYRQDPGQGLRLIYYSQIVNDFQKGDIAEGYSVSREKKESFPLTVTSAQKNPTAFYLCASPGLAEETQYFGPGTRLLVL.

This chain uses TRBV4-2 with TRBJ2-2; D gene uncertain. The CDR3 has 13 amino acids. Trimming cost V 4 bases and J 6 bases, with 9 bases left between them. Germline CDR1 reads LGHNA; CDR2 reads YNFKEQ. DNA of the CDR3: TGTGCCAGCAGCCCCCCGGCGGCCGGGGAGCTGTTTTTT. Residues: CASSPPAAGELFF.

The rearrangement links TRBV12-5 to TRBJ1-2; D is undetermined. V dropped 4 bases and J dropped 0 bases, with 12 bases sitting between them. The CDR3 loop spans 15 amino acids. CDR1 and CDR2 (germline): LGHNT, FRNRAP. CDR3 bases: TGTGCTAGTGGTTGGCCCCCGCCCCCTAACTATGGCTACACCTTC. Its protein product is CASGWPPPPNYGYTF.

CDR3 sequence: CASSQELTGTYGYTF. CDR3 DNA sequence: TGCGCCAGCAGCCAAGAACTAACAGGTACCTATGGCTACACCTTC. V usage is TRBV4-3 and J usage is TRBJ1-2, with D possibly TRBD1 on 5 matching bases. CDR1 is LGHNA, CDR2 YSLEER, per germline. Trimming shortened V by 0 bases and J by 4 bases, and 12 bases separated the two germline ends. The length of the CDR3 is 15 residues.

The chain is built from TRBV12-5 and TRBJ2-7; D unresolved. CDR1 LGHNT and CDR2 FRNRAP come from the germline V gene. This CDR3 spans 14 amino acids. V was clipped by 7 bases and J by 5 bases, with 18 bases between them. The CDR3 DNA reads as TGTGCTAGTGCCCCCCCCCGCCAGTCCCACGAGCAGTACTTC. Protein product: CASAPPRQSHEQYF.

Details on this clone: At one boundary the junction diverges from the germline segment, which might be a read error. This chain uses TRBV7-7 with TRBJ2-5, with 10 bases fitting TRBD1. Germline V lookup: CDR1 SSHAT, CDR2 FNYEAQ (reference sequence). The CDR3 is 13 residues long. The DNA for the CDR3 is TGTGCTAGCAGCAGGGACAGGGGAGAGACCCAGTACTTC. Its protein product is CASSRDRGETQYF.

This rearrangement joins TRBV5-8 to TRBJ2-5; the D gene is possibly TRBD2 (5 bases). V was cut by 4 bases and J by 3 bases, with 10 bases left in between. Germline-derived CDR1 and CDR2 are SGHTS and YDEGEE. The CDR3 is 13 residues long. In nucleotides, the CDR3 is TGTGCCAGCAGCCCGGGGAGTGAAGAGACCCAGTACTTC. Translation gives CASSPGSEETQYF.

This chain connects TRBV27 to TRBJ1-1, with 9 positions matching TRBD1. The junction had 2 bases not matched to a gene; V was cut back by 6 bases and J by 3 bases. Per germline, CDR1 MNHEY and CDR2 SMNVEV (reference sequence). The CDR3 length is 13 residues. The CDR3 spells CASSRDRDTEAFF. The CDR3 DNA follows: TGTGCCAGCAGCCGGGACAGGGACACTGAAGCTTTCTTT.

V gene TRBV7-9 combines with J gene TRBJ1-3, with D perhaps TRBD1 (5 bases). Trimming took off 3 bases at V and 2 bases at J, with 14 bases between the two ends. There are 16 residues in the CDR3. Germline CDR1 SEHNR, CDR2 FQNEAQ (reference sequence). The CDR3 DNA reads TGTGCCAGCAGCTTTATACGGGGGGAAGCTGGAAACACCATATATTTT. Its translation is CASSFIRGEAGNTIYF.

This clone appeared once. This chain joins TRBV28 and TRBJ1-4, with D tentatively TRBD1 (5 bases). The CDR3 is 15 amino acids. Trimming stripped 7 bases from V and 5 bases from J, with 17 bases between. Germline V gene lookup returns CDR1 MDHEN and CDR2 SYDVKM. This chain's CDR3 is CASTSPWGGNEKLFF. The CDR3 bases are TGTGCCAGCACTTCTCCTTGGGGGGGGAATGAAAAACTGTTTTTT.

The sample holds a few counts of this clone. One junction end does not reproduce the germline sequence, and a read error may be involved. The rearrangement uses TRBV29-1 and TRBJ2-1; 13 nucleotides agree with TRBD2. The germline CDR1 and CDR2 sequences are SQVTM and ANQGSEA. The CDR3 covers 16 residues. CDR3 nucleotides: TGCAGCGGTGAAGGACTAGCGGGAGTCTCCTACAATGAGCAGTTCTTC. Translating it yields CSGEGLAGVSYNEQFF.

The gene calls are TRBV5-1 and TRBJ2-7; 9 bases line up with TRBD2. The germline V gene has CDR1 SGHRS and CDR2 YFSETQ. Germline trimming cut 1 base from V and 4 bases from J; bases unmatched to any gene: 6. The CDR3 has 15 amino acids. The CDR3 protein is CASSLTSGPGYEQYF. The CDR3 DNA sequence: TGCGCCAGCAGCTTGACTAGCGGGCCGGGGTACGAGCAGTACTTC.

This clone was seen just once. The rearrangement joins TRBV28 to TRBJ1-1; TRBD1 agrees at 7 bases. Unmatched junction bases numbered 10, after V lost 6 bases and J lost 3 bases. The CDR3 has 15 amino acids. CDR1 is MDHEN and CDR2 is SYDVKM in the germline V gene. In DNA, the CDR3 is TGTGCCAGCAGCCCATTGACAGGGATGTACACTGAAGCTTTCTTT. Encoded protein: CASSPLTGMYTEAFF.

The CDR3 DNA reads TGTGCCAGCAGTGAAGCGAACAGGGTGAACACTGAAGCTTTCTTT. This encodes CASSEANRVNTEAFF. The chain uses TRBV6-1 and TRBJ1-1; possible D gene TRBD1, 6 bases. CDR1 is MNHNS, CDR2 SASEGT, per germline. The CDR3 sequence is 15 residues long. Deletions cut 0 bases from V and 0 bases from J, with 8 bases between.

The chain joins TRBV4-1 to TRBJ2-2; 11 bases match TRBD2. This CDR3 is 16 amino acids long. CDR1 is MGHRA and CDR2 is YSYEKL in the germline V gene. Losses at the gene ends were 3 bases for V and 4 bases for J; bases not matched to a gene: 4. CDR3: CASSHGLAGFTGELFF. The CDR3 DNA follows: TGCGCCAGCAGCCACGGACTAGCGGGCTTCACCGGGGAGCTGTTTTTT.

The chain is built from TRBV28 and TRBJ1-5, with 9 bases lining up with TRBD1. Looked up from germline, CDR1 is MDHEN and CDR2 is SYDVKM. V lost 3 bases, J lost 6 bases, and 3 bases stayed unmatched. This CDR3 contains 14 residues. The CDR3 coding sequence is TGTGCCAGCAGTTTTACAGGGGGCGTTCAGCCCCAGCATTTT. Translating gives CASSFTGGVQPQHF.

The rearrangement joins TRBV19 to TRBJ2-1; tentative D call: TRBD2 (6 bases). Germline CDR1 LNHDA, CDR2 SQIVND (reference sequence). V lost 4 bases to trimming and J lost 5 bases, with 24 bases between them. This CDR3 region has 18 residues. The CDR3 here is CASSTVRTTRPFNNEQFF. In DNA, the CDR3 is TGTGCCAGTAGTACCGTCCGGACTACCCGGCCTTTCAACAATGAGCAGTTCTTC.